These 3 T cell receptor beta chains came from one sample sequenced in a study of blood T cells in healthy people across ages. The authors ran a second PCR of 7 to 11 cycles using a sample-barcoded 5' primer and a J-beta primer mix. TCRdb reanalysed the 5' RACE reads using MiXCR and keeps one entry per CDR3 protein. Here the sample spans 550,000 to 650,000 distinct CDR3 sequences, 25% to 35% being singletons. These same records also appear under a second study, on T cells of mothers and their children.

Sequenced: blood. The receptors were sampled from a boy between 2 and 10 years old in good health.

This clonotype was seen a few times. V and J are TRBV11-2 and TRBJ1-1, with D possibly being TRBD1 (5 bases). Germline values: CDR1 SGHAT, CDR2 FQNNGV. The CDR3 spans 15 residues. V gave up 5 bases and J gave up 2 bases, with 15 bases separating them. The CDR3: CASSPRTRGNTEAFF. CDR3 in DNA: TGTGCCAGCAGCCCCCGGACAAGGGGAAACACTGAAGCTTTCTTT. Combining the CDR3 with reference TRBV11-2 and TRBJ1-1 gives the whole variable domain EAGVAQSPRYKIIEKRQSVAFWCNPISGHATLYWYQQILGQGPKLLIQFQNNGVVDDSQLPKDRFSAERLKGVDSTLKIQPAKLEDSAVYLCASSPRTRGNTEAFFGQGTRLTVV.

The chain joins TRBV12-5 to TRBJ2-1, with 7 bases identical to TRBD2. This CDR3 is 16 amino acids long. The germline gives CDR1 LGHNT, CDR2 FRNRAP. The V segment lost 0 bases and the J segment 0 bases; nucleotides outside the gene matches: 2. The CDR3 sequence is CASGLVAGSSYNEQFF. CDR3 nucleotide sequence: TGTGCTAGTGGTTTGGTAGCGGGGAGCTCCTACAATGAGCAGTTCTTC.

On this clonotype: A much larger clonotype is one base distant, so this may be a read error. This chain uses TRBV7-9 with TRBJ2-1; D possibly matches TRBD1 or TRBD2 (5 bases each). This CDR3 region has 16 residues. Germline-derived CDR1 and CDR2 are SEHNR and FQNEAQ (reference sequence). V lost 5 bases and J 7 bases, leaving 21 bases between the germline ends. The CDR3, as DNA: TGTGCCAGCAGCCCCACCGGGGACCGGGGAGAGAATGAGCAGTTCTTC. It specifies CASSPTGDRGENEQFF. The variable domain in full, completed from reference TRBV7-9 and TRBJ2-1, reads DTGVSQNPRHKITKRGQNVTFRCDPISEHNRLYWYRQTLGQGPEFLTYFQNEAQLEKSRLLSDRFSAERPKGSFSTLEIQRTEQGDSAMYLCASSPTGDRGENEQFFGPGTRLTVL.